This is a list of T cell receptor beta chains from one sample in a study of T cell repertoires in cytomegalovirus infection. The antigens for these receptors are not known. From the reads, TCRdb called clonotypes with MiXCR, one entry per CDR3 protein. The repertoire holds 800,000 to 950,000 distinct CDR3 sequences, with roughly 33% as singletons. The sequenced sample was cultured CD8+ T cells from PBMCs, obtained from culture after CMV antigen stimulation. The source of these receptors is a human donor in good health (CMV status not recorded). Some clones in this sample may be carry-over from other donors' samples. CDR3s include the opening cysteine and the closing phenylalanine or tryptophan. The order of the fields is V gene, J gene, clone size, D gene, CDR3 protein, CDR3 DNA. A D gene is named only where the DNA matches it firmly. A row's size may be missing; if present it is once, few, many or a size class.

>TRBV27|TRBJ2-5|few|-
CASRPMTYLMETQYF
TGTGCCAGCAGACCAATGACATACTTGATGGAGACCCAGTACTTC
>TRBV28|TRBJ1-2|few|TRBD1
CASSLTGTDYYGYTF
TGTGCCAGCAGCCTTACTGGGACAGACTACTATGGCTACACCTTC
>TRBV29-1|TRBJ1-1|few|-
CSVQAGQLNTEAFF
TGCAGCGTCCAGGCCGGACAGCTGAACACTGAAGCTTTCTTT
>TRBV9|TRBJ1-1|once|-
CASSVPRGVPEETFF
TGTGCCAGCAGCGTCCCCCGGGGGGTCCCTGAGGAAACTTTCTTT
>TRBV9|TRBJ1-5|-|-
CASSEFGQPNQPQHF
TGTGCCAGCAGCGAATTTGGACAGCCAAATCAGCCCCAGCATTTT
>TRBV12-5|TRBJ2-1|few|TRBD2
CASGFTLERGGLYNEQFF
TGTGCTAGTGGTTTTACCCTCGAGCGGGGGGGGTTGTATAATGAGCAGTTCTTC
>TRBV2|TRBJ1-5|-|TRBD1
CASRDGQGGWGNQPQHF
TGTGCCAGCAGGGATGGACAGGGGGGATGGGGCAATCAGCCCCAGCATTTT
>TRBV6-1|TRBJ1-1|-|-
CASSEGLTEAFF
TGTGCCAGCAGTGAAGGCCTGACTGAAGCTTTCTTT
>TRBV12-3/TRBV12-4|TRBJ2-2|-|-
CASSPLVVTGELFF
TGTGCCAGCAGCCCTTTGGTAGTGACCGGGGAGCTGTTTTTT
>TRBV5-4|TRBJ2-2|-|TRBD1
CASMGQGTPGELFF
TGTGCCAGCATGGGACAGGGGACCCCCGGGGAGCTGTTTTTT
>TRBV6-2/TRBV6-3|TRBJ1-5|-|TRBD1
CASSPKTGGNSNQPQHF
TGTGCCAGCAGCCCCAAGACAGGGGGTAATAGCAATCAGCCCCAGCATTTT
>TRBV7-9|TRBJ2-1|few|-
CASSGGLRNEQFF
TGTGCCAGCAGCGGGGGGCTGCGCAATGAGCAGTTCTTC
>TRBV6-5|TRBJ2-5|-|-
CASRIWGETQYF
TGTGCCAGCAGGATCTGGGGCGAGACCCAGTACTTC
>TRBV4-3|TRBJ1-5|-|-
CASSRTIDSNQPQHF
TGCGCCAGCAGCCGCACAATTGATAGCAATCAGCCCCAGCATTTT
>TRBV5-1|TRBJ1-1|-|-
CASSLSGYGLMNTEAFF
TGCGCCAGCAGCTTGTCGGGATATGGCTTGATGAACACTGAAGCTTTCTTT
>TRBV5-1|TRBJ2-6|-|TRBD1
CASLDRVGPTGANVLTF
TGCGCCAGCCTTGACAGGGTCGGACCTACTGGGGCCAACGTCCTGACTTTC
>TRBV28|TRBJ2-6|-|TRBD1
CASVGQGAPGANVLTF
TGTGCCAGCGTCGGACAGGGGGCGCCTGGGGCCAACGTCCTGACTTTC
>TRBV27|TRBJ2-3|-|TRBD2
CASSAPGGGADTQYF
TGTGCCAGCAGTGCGCCGGGGGGGGGCGCAGATACGCAGTATTTT